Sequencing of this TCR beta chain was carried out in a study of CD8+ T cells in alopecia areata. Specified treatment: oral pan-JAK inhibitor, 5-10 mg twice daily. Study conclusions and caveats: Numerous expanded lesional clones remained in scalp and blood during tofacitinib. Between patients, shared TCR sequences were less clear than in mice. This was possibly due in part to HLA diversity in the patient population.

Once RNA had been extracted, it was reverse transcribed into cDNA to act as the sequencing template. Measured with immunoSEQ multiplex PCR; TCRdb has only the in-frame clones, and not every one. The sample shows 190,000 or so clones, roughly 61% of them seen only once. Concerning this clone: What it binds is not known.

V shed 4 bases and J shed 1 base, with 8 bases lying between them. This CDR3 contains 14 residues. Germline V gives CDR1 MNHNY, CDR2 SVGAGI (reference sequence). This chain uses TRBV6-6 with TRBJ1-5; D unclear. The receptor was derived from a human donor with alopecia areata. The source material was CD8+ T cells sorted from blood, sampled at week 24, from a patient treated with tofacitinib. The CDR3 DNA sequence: TGTGCCAGCAGTTTAGTATCCAGCAATCAGCCCCAGCATTTT. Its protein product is CASSLVSSNQPQHF.